The 21 T cell receptor beta chains below come from one sample, sequenced in a study of T cell responses to AZD1222 COVID-19 vaccine (dated by TCRdb to the early 2020s). The time point label, as the study defines it: baseline before first vaccination. Libraries were constructed by the immunoSEQ multiplex PCR assay. The table comes from immuneACCESS by way of TCRdb, which keeps in-frame sequences with V and J called. Part of the clones is missing from these tables; in studies checked, under half for an unresolved V gene and the rest for unknown reasons. For this sample the table gives 100,000 to 150,000 clones, of which 70% to 90% were detected only once. Together, the top ten hold about 4.9% of the sample. Sample: peripheral blood, taken on day 0 of AZD1222 vaccination. These receptors all come from an adult in good health.

The table lists this clone with a count of one. This sequence joins TRBV19 and TRBJ1-2, with D unclear. Germline loops: CDR1 LNHDA, CDR2 SQIVND (reference sequence). The length of the CDR3 is 13 residues. The V end was cut by 5 bases, the J end by 3 bases, with 10 bases between. CDR3 loop: CASSLYTDYGYTF. As DNA, the CDR3 is TGTGCCAGTAGTCTCTACACGGACTATGGCTACACCTTC.

This clone has a single count. V usage is TRBV28 and J usage is TRBJ1-2; D remains ambiguous. Germline CDR1 reads MDHEN; CDR2 reads SYDVKM. Trimming stripped 1 base from V and 6 bases from J, with 6 bases between. CDR3 length equals 12 residues. The chain's CDR3 is CASSLYGDGYTF. As DNA, the CDR3 is TGTGCCAGCAGTTTATACGGGGATGGCTACACCTTC.

This clone was detected only a few times. This rearrangement joins TRBV6-5 to TRBJ1-6; 9 bases are a match to TRBD1. CDR1 is MNHEY, CDR2 SVGAGI, per germline. Losses at the gene ends were 0 bases for V and 10 bases for J; bases not matched to a gene: 4. The CDR3 runs to 15 residues. Here the CDR3 reads CASSYSWTGESPLHF. DNA for the CDR3: TGTGCCAGCAGTTACTCTTGGACAGGGGAATCACCCCTCCACTTT.

The rearrangement joins TRBV7-8 to TRBJ2-4; D may be TRBD1 or TRBD2 (6 bases each). Trimming left V 0 bases short and J 6 bases short, with 15 bases between. CDR3 length: 16 amino acids. The germline V gene encodes CDR1 SGHVS and CDR2 FQNEAQ. The CDR3 region is CASSLARGVGLNIQYF. Here the CDR3 DNA reads TGTGCCAGCAGCTTAGCGAGGGGGGTCGGCTTAAACATTCAGTACTTC. The full variable domain, with the rest looked up from reference TRBV7-8 and TRBJ2-4, is GAGVSQSPRYKVAKRGQDVALRCDPISGHVSLFWYQQALGQGPEFLTYFQNEAQLDKSGLPSDRFFAERPEGSVSTLKIQRTQQEDSAVYLCASSLARGVGLNIQYFGAGTRLSVL.

The table lists this clone with a count of one. In DNA, the CDR3 is TGTGCCAGCGGGGCTTACACTGAAGCTTTCTTT. It is translated as CASGAYTEAFF. The V gene is TRBV5-4, the J gene TRBJ1-1; D might be TRBD1 (5 bases). This CDR3 contains 11 residues. V was trimmed by 7 bases and J by 3 bases, leaving 7 bases between them. CDR1 SGHNT and CDR2 YYREEE come from the germline V gene (reference sequence).

This clone has only a few counts. The chain uses TRBV7-2 and TRBJ2-5, with D maybe TRBD1 (8 bases). There are 14 residues in the CDR3. V was trimmed by 8 bases and J by 4 bases, leaving 17 bases between them. The germline gives CDR1 SGHTA, CDR2 FQGNSA. The CDR3 DNA is TGTGCCAGCTCCCCGGACAGGGAGGGAGAGACCCAGTACTTC. Encoded protein: CASSPDREGETQYF.

This clone was picked up a small number of times. The CDR3 sequence is CASSPGWDTEAFF. The CDR3 DNA follows: TGTGCCAGCAGTCCTGGGTGGGACACTGAAGCTTTCTTT. This chain connects TRBV7-2 to TRBJ1-1; D unresolved. V lost 6 bases to trimming and J lost 3 bases, with 11 bases between them. The germline gives CDR1 SGHTA, CDR2 FQGNSA. The CDR3 length is 13 residues. Variable domain in full (rest from reference TRBV7-2 and TRBJ1-1): GAGVSQSPSNKVTEKGKDVELRCDPISGHTALYWYRQSLGQGLEFLIYFQGNSAPDKSGLPSDRFSAERTGGSVSTLTIQRTQQEDSAVYLCASSPGWDTEAFFGQGTRLTVV.

V gene TRBV5-1 combines with J gene TRBJ1-2; TRBD1 matches 9 bases. Germline V gene sequence: CDR1 SGHRS, CDR2 YFSETQ. CDR3 length: 15 amino acids. With 4 bases clipped from V and 8 bases from J, the junction kept 12 bases outside the gene matches. The CDR3 spells CASSTGQGGWKGYTF. The CDR3 bases are TGCGCCAGCAGCACGGGACAGGGTGGGTGGAAAGGCTACACCTTC.

This sequence joins TRBV2 and TRBJ1-3, with a tentative D call TRBD1 (5 bases). This CDR3 is 12 amino acids long. Germline CDR1 is SNHLY and CDR2 is FYNNEI. Trimming removed 7 bases from V and 8 bases from J, with 12 bases in between. DNA of the CDR3: TGTGCCAGCACCCCGGGGCAATACACCATATATTTT. It translates to CASTPGQYTIYF. The complete variable domain, with remaining parts taken from reference TRBV2 and TRBJ1-3, reads EPEVTQTPSHQVTQMGQEVILRCVPISNHLYFYWYRQILGQKVEFLVSFYNNEISEKSEIFDDQFSVERPDGSNFTLKIRSTKLEDSAMYFCASTPGQYTIYFGEGSWLTVV.

V and J are TRBV7-8 and TRBJ2-7; D tentatively reads TRBD1 or TRBD2 (6 bases each). Germline V gene lookup returns CDR1 SGHVS and CDR2 FQNEAQ. With 5 bases removed from V and 0 bases from J, the gap between germline ends came to 14 bases. The CDR3 is made up of 15 amino acids. CDR3 in DNA: TGTGCCAGCAGCATCGGGGGCGCCGTCTCCTACGAGCAGTACTTC. It codes for CASSIGGAVSYEQYF.

The chain employs TRBV4-2 and TRBJ2-3; 9 positions agree with TRBD2. Germline CDR1 and CDR2: LGHNA and YNFKEQ. The CDR3 is 16 residues long. The J segment lost 1 base and the V segment lost 0 bases, leaving 2 bases of the junction unmatched. The CDR3 spells CASSQEQRGGTDTQYF. CDR3 bases: TGTGCCAGCAGCCAAGAGCAGCGGGGGGGCACAGATACGCAGTATTTT.

The genes are TRBV5-5 and TRBJ2-1; possible D gene TRBD2, 6 bases. This CDR3 region has 14 residues. Trimming pared 4 bases from V and 7 bases from J, leaving 15 bases between. CDR1 and CDR2 (germline): SGHKS, YYEKEE (reference sequence). The CDR3, as DNA: TGTGCCAGCAGCCCGGTGGGGGGTCGGAATGAGCAGTTCTTC. Residues: CASSPVGGRNEQFF.

The chain carries TRBV11-2 and TRBJ1-2; 7 nucleotides align to TRBD1. This CDR3 comprises 16 residues. In germline, CDR1 is SGHAT, CDR2 FQNNGV. V lost 4 bases, J lost 5 bases, and 13 bases stayed unmatched. The CDR3 DNA follows: TGTGCCAGCAGCTCTAGACAGGGCCTTGGGGAATATGGCTACACCTTC. It yields the protein CASSSRQGLGEYGYTF.

CDR3 loop: CASSEYGPGYTF. CDR3 nucleotides: TGTGCCAGCAGTGAATACGGGCCTGGCTACACCTTC. The rearrangement links TRBV25-1 to TRBJ1-2; D gene ambiguous. The CDR3 runs 12 residues. Germline values: CDR1 MGHDK, CDR2 SYGVNS. The V gene lost 0 bases and the J gene lost 7 bases, with 6 bases spanning the gap.

The chain recombines TRBV4-3 with TRBJ2-7, with 9 bases aligning to TRBD1. Trimming at V came to 3 bases and at J to 9 bases, leaving 21 bases not matched to a gene. The CDR3 spans 18 residues. The germline CDR1 and CDR2 sequences are LGHNA and YSLEER. CDR3 in amino acids: CASSHQHTPGQGSFAQYF. The DNA for the CDR3 is TGCGCCAGCAGCCACCAACATACCCCGGGACAGGGAAGTTTTGCGCAGTACTTC.

J is TRBJ2-3 and V is TRBV7-8; D perhaps matches TRBD1 (5 bases). Trimming removed 5 bases at V and 2 bases at J, with 17 bases between. The CDR3 covers 16 residues. CDR1 and CDR2 from the germline V gene are SGHVS and FQNEAQ. As DNA, the CDR3 is TGTGCCAGCAGCCGTACAGGCCCGCCTTTCACAGATACGCAGTATTTT. Amino acids: CASSRTGPPFTDTQYF. The full variable domain, with the rest looked up from reference TRBV7-8 and TRBJ2-3, is GAGVSQSPRYKVAKRGQDVALRCDPISGHVSLFWYQQALGQGPEFLTYFQNEAQLDKSGLPSDRFFAERPEGSVSTLKIQRTQQEDSAVYLCASSRTGPPFTDTQYFGPGTRLTVL.

This rearrangement joins TRBV4-3 to TRBJ1-5, with 8 nucleotides matching TRBD1. This CDR3 comprises 16 residues. CDR1 and CDR2 (germline): LGHNA, YSLEER. Trimming at V came to 0 bases and at J to 11 bases, leaving 12 bases not matched to a gene. CDR3 sequence reads: CASSQDWETGAVTQHF. In DNA, the CDR3 is TGCGCCAGCAGCCAAGATTGGGAGACAGGGGCCGTTACCCAGCATTTT.

This chain connects TRBV7-9 to TRBJ1-2; perhaps TRBD1 as D (5 bases). The CDR3 extends over 15 amino acids. V lost 3 bases and J lost 6, with 17 bases in between. Germline V lookup: CDR1 SEHNR, CDR2 FQNEAQ (reference sequence). The CDR3 bases are TGTGCCAGCAGCTTCGACGTCAGGGTCAAAAATGGCTACACCTTC. Its protein is CASSFDVRVKNGYTF.

V usage is TRBV6-5 and J usage is TRBJ2-7; D not resolved. Germline V gives CDR1 MNHEY, CDR2 SVGAGI. V lost 2 bases, J lost 0 bases, and 5 bases lay in between. The CDR3 contains 13 residues. CDR3 sequence: CASSYSYSYEQYF. The CDR3 DNA reads TGTGCCAGCAGTTACAGTTACTCCTACGAGCAGTACTTC.

The chain's CDR3 is CATSRDWGTGEGGYTF. The CDR3 DNA sequence: TGTGCCACCAGCAGAGATTGGGGGACAGGGGAGGGTGGCTACACCTTC. V is TRBV15 and J is TRBJ1-2; 10 nucleotides agree with TRBD1. Germline V gene sequence: CDR1 LNHNV, CDR2 YYDKDF (reference sequence). The J segment lost 7 bases and the V segment lost 0 bases, leaving 8 bases of the junction unmatched. The CDR3 length is 16 residues.

This clone was counted ten times or more. Other DNA sequences in this sample translate to the same CDR3. J is TRBJ1-5 and V is TRBV6-5, with 10 nucleotides matching TRBD1. J gave up 4 bases and V 5 bases, and 2 bases lay outside the gene matches. Germline CDR1 reads MNHEY; CDR2 reads SVGAGI. This CDR3 region has 14 residues. CDR3 amino acids: CASSRDRGNQPQHF. The CDR3 DNA is TGTGCCAGCAGTCGGGACAGGGGAAATCAGCCCCAGCATTTT.